This TCR beta chain originates from a study of T cells after yellow fever vaccination. Overall study: The SMART-Seq v4 Ultra Low Input method served to prepare the low-cell-number fractions.

MiXCR, run by TCRdb on the 5' RACE reads, gives a single entry per CDR3 protein. The profile shows some 110,000 distinct CDR3 sequences, 7.2% of them singletons. The CDR3 has 15 residues. Germline V gene sequence: CDR1 SGHTA, CDR2 FQGNSA. With 5 bases clipped from V and 2 bases from J, the junction kept 6 bases outside the gene matches. This clonotype was observed at least ten times. This rearrangement joins TRBV7-2 to TRBJ2-3, with 8 nucleotides matching TRBD2. The sequenced sample was CD4+ T cells sorted from PBMCs, obtained roughly seven weeks after the first yellow fever vaccination. The clonotype originates from a man in his late teens or twenties who received the YFV17D yellow fever vaccine. CDR3 protein: CASSAWRGDTDTQYF. As DNA, the CDR3 is TGTGCCAGCAGCGCCTGGCGGGGGGACACAGATACGCAGTATTTT.